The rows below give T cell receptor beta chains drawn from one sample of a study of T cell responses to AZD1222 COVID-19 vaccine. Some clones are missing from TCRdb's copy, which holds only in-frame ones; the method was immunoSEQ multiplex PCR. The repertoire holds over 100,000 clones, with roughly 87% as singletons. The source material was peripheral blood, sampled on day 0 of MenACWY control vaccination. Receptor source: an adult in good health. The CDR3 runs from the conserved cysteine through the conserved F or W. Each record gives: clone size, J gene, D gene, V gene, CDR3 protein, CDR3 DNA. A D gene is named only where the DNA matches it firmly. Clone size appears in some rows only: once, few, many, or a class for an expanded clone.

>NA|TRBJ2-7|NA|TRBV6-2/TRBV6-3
CASSGQGGSYEQYF
TGTGCCAGCAGTGGGCAGGGTGGTTCCTACGAGCAGTACTTC
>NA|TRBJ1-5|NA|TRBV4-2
CASSQEGQPVDQPQHF
TGTGCCAGCAGCCAAGAAGGACAGCCTGTGGATCAGCCCCAGCATTTT
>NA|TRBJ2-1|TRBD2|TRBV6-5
CASKSGSSYNEQFF
TGTGCCAGCAAGAGCGGGAGCTCCTACAATGAGCAGTTCTTC
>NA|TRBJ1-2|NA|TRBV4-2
CASSQGIHGVNYGYTF
TGTGCCAGCAGCCAAGGGATTCATGGTGTAAACTATGGCTACACCTTC
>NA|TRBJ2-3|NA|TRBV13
CASSWRRGPGTDTQYF
TGTGCCAGCAGCTGGCGGAGGGGCCCGGGTACAGATACGCAGTATTTT
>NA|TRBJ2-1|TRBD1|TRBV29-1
CSATGTASYNEQFF
TGCAGCGCGACCGGGACAGCTTCCTACAATGAGCAGTTCTTC
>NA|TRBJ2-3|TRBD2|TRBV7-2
CASSPQTSADTQYF
TGTGCCAGCAGCCCTCAAACTAGCGCAGATACGCAGTATTTT
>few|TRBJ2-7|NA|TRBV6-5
CASSREAEQYF
TGTGCCAGCAGTCGCGAGGCCGAGCAGTACTTC
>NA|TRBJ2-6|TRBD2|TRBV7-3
CASSPSGRAFGANVLTF
TGTGCCAGCAGCCCTAGCGGGAGGGCCTTTGGGGCCAACGTCCTGACTTTC
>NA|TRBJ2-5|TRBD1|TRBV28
CASMTIQGVETQYF
TGTGCCAGCATGACCATACAGGGGGTAGAGACCCAGTACTTC
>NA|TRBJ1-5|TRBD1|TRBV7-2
CASSPETGLSNQPQHF
TGTGCCAGCAGCCCGGAGACAGGGCTAAGCAATCAGCCCCAGCATTTT
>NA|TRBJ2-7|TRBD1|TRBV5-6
CASSQGPGTDNF
TGTGCCAGCAGCCAAGGCCCCGGGACAGACAACTTC
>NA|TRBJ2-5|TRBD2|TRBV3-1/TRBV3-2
CASNLLAGGQETQYF
TGTGCCAGCAACCTACTAGCGGGGGGGCAAGAGACCCAGTACTTC
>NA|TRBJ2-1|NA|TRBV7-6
CASSSWTEDNEQFF
TGTGCCAGCAGCTCCTGGACCGAGGACAATGAGCAGTTCTTC
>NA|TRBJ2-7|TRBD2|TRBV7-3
CASSPLAGAAEQYF
TGTGCCAGCAGCCCCCTAGCGGGGGCTGCCGAGCAGTACTTC
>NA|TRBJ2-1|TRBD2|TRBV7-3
CASSLQAGEREQFF
TGTGCCAGCAGCTTACAAGCGGGGGAGAGGGAGCAGTTCTTC
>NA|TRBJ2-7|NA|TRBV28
CASSLSSGTTYEQYF
TGTGCCAGCAGTTTATCGAGCGGTACCACCTACGAGCAGTACTTC
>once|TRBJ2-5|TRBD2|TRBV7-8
CASSFPSGGARETQYF
TGTGCCAGCAGCTTCCCTAGCGGGGGGGCCCGAGAGACCCAGTACTTC
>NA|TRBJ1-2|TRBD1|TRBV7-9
CASSRQGANGYGYTF
TGTGCCAGCAGCCGCCAGGGGGCAAATGGCTATGGCTACACCTTC
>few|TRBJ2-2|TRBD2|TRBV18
CASSPPGSGGFTGELFF
TGTGCCAGCTCACCACCGGGAAGCGGGGGTTTCACCGGGGAGCTGTTTTTT
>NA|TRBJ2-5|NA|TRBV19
CASRELGKGETQYF
TGTGCCAGTAGGGAGCTAGGAAAAGGGGAGACCCAGTACTTC
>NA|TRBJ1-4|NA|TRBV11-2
CASSFLSRVREKLFF
TGTGCCAGCAGCTTTCTTTCGAGGGTTCGGGAAAAACTGTTTTTT
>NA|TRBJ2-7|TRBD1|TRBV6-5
CASRGGQGAYEQYF
TGTGCCAGCAGGGGGGGACAGGGGGCCTACGAGCAGTACTTC
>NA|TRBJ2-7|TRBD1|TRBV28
CASSQLGTAYEQYF
TGTGCCAGCAGTCAGCTAGGGACAGCCTACGAGCAGTACTTC
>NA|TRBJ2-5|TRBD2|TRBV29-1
CSVEGRGLAGPSGTQYF
TGCAGCGTTGAAGGGCGGGGACTAGCGGGCCCCTCGGGGACCCAGTACTTC
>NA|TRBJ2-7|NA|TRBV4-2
CASSQAVGGYEQYF
TGTGCCAGCAGCCAAGCGGTCGGCGGCTACGAGCAGTACTTC